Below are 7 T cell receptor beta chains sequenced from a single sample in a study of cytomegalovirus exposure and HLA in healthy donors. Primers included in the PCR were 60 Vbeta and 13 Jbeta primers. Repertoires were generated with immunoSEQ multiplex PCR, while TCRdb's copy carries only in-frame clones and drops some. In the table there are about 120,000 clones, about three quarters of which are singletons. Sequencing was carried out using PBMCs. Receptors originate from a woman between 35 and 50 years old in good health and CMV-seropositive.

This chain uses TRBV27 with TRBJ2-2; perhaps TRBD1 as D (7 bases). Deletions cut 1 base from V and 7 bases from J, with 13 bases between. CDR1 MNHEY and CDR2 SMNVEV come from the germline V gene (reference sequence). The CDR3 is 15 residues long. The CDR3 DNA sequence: TGTGCCAGCAGTTTATGGCAGGGGGGTAGCGGGGAGCTGTTTTTT. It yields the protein CASSLWQGGSGELFF.

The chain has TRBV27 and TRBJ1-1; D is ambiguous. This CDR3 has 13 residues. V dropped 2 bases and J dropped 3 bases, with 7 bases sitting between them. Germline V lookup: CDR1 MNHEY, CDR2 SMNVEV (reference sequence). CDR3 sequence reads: CASSLEGDTEAFF. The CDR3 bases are TGTGCCAGCAGTTTAGAGGGCGACACTGAAGCTTTCTTT.

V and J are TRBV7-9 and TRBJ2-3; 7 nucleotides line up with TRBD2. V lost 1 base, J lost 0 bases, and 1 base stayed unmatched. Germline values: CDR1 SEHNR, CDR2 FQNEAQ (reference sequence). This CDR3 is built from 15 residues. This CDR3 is CASSLDSGSTDTQYF. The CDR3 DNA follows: TGTGCCAGCAGCTTAGATAGCGGGAGCACAGATACGCAGTATTTT.

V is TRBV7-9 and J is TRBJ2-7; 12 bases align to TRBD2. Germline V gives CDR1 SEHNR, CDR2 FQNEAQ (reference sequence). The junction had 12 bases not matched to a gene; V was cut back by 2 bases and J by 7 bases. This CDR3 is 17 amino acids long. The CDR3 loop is CASSLYLQLAGGREQYF. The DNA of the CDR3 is TGTGCCAGCAGCTTATACTTACAGCTAGCGGGAGGGCGTGAGCAGTACTTC.

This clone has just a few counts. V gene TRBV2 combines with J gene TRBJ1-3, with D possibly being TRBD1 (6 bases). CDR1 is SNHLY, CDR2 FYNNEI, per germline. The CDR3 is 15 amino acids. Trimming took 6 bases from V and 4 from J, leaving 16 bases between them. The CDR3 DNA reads TGTGCCAGCAGGCTGACCGGGACATCGGGAAACACCATATATTTT. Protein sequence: CASRLTGTSGNTIYF.

This CDR3 reads CAISVRGVGTNEKLFF. In DNA form, the CDR3 reads TGTGCCATCAGTGTTCGGGGGGTCGGGACTAATGAAAAACTGTTTTTT. This sequence joins TRBV10-3 and TRBJ1-4; TRBD1 might be the D (5 bases). The germline gives CDR1 ENHRY, CDR2 SYGVKD. V lost 4 bases and J 2 bases, leaving 14 bases between the germline ends. The CDR3 loop spans 16 amino acids.

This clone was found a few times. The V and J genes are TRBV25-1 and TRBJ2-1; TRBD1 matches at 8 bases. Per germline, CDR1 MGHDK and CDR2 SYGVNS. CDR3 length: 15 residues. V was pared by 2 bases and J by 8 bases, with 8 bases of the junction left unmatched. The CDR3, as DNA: TGTGCCAGCAGTGAAAAACAGGGGGATAGAGATGAGCAGTTCTTC. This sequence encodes CASSEKQGDRDEQFF.